These 29 T cell receptor beta chains originate from one sample sequenced in a study of shared T cell receptors in the human thymus. Profiling relied on immunoSEQ multiplex PCR, and the TCRdb table lists in-frame clones only, not all of them. The sample carries hundreds of thousands of clones, more than 85% recorded once. Sequencing was carried out using thymocytes. The receptors stem from a human donor.

The chain uses TRBV4-1 and TRBJ2-2; D tentatively fits TRBD1 or TRBD2 (5 bases each). The CDR3 has 20 residues. Germline V gene lookup returns CDR1 MGHRA and CDR2 YSYEKL. The ends were cut back, 1 base at V and 3 bases at J, with 24 bases in the middle. DNA of the CDR3: TGCGCCAGCAGCCAAGGAGGTGGAAGTCCGGGGCCTTCGGACACCGGGGAGCTGTTTTTT. This gives the protein CASSQGGGSPGPSDTGELFF.

The gene calls are TRBV2 and TRBJ1-3; 8 nucleotides match TRBD1. CDR1 and CDR2 from the germline V gene are SNHLY and FYNNEI. This CDR3 is 16 amino acids long. The J segment lost 3 bases and the V segment lost 7 bases, leaving 11 bases of the junction unmatched. For the CDR3, the DNA is TGTGCCAGCAATCGACAGGGGCGGGTTAATGGAAACACCATATATTTT. This encodes CASNRQGRVNGNTIYF.

This chain joins TRBV6-4 and TRBJ2-1; 9 bases fit TRBD2. Germline CDR1 is MRHNA and CDR2 is SNTAGT. The CDR3 extends over 16 amino acids. J gave up 2 bases and V 3 bases, and 5 bases lay outside the gene matches. CDR3 loop: CASSESSGTTYNEQFF. For the CDR3, the DNA is TGTGCCAGCAGTGAGTCTAGCGGGACGACCTACAATGAGCAGTTCTTC.

The chain has TRBV28 and TRBJ2-3; TRBD2 aligns across 13 bases. The CDR3 length is 16 residues. CDR1 and CDR2 (germline): MDHEN, SYDVKM. J was trimmed by 4 bases and V by 3 bases; bases with no gene match: 4. CDR3 DNA: TGTGCCAGCAGTTTCGGGACTAGCGGGATTGCAGATACGCAGTATTTT. It encodes CASSFGTSGIADTQYF.

CDR3 protein: CASSPRRRDRILYGYTF. The CDR3, as DNA: TGTGCCAGCAGCCCCCGTCGCCGGGACAGGATTCTCTATGGCTACACCTTC. The chain combines TRBV27 with TRBJ1-2; 8 bases match TRBD1. Germline lookup yields CDR1 MNHEY and CDR2 SMNVEV (reference sequence). The CDR3 runs 17 residues. Trimming at V came to 6 bases and at J to 4 bases, leaving 16 bases not matched to a gene.

The J gene is TRBJ1-3, the V gene TRBV28; the D is unclear. The CDR3 consists of 14 residues. V was clipped by 6 bases and J by 4 bases, with 13 bases between them. Germline V CDR1 and CDR2: MDHEN, SYDVKM. CDR3 DNA sequence: TGTGCCAGCAGACCTGAGGGCGGAGGAAACACCATATATTTT. Its protein is CASRPEGGGNTIYF.

V gene TRBV4-1 combines with J gene TRBJ2-3; D remains ambiguous. Trimming stripped 4 bases from V and 4 bases from J, with 9 bases between. CDR1 is MGHRA, CDR2 YSYEKL, per germline. The CDR3 consists of 13 residues. The CDR3 region is CASSPGGADTQYF. As DNA, the CDR3 is TGCGCCAGCAGCCCGGGTGGCGCAGATACGCAGTATTTT.

The J gene is TRBJ1-1, the V gene TRBV9, with 7 bases that match TRBD1. V dropped 2 bases and J dropped 10; count of bases not matched to a gene: 17. Germline loops: CDR1 SGDLS, CDR2 YYNGEE. This CDR3 is built from 16 residues. The CDR3 region is CASSVPRAGGDHGAFF. The CDR3 DNA sequence: TGTGCCAGCAGCGTCCCTAGGGCAGGGGGGGATCATGGAGCTTTCTTT.

This chain uses TRBV28 with TRBJ1-2; D possibly corresponds to TRBD1 (5 bases). The CDR3 sequence is 12 residues long. V was cut by 10 bases and J by 4 bases, with 13 bases left in between. The germline V gene encodes CDR1 MDHEN and CDR2 SYDVKM. CDR3 amino acids: CATGGTIYGYTF. Written as DNA, the CDR3 is TGTGCCACCGGGGGGACCATCTATGGCTACACCTTC.

This clone was detected a few times. V is TRBV7-2 and J is TRBJ1-1; tentative D call: TRBD1 (6 bases). Germline assignment: CDR1 SGHTA and CDR2 FQGNSA. The V end was cut by 1 base, the J end by 4 bases, with 7 bases between. CDR3 length: 13 amino acids. In DNA form, the CDR3 reads TGTGCCAGCAGCTTAGAACAGGGCACTGAAGCTTTCTTT. Translation: CASSLEQGTEAFF.

This sequence joins TRBV27 and TRBJ1-1, with 8 bases fitting TRBD1. The CDR3 totals 15 residues. The junction had 14 bases not matched to a gene; V was cut back by 3 bases and J by 11 bases. The germline gives CDR1 MNHEY, CDR2 SMNVEV (reference sequence). CDR3 sequence reads: CASSFGDRRQALAFF. The CDR3 coding sequence is TGTGCCAGCAGTTTTGGGGACAGGAGGCAGGCCCTGGCTTTCTTT.

The chain employs TRBV5-1 and TRBJ2-7; 9 bases align to TRBD1. J was trimmed by 2 bases and V by 5 bases; bases with no gene match: 5. CDR3 length: 14 amino acids. Germline CDR1 reads SGHRS; CDR2 reads YFSETQ. CDR3 sequence: CASRLDRGTYEQYF. CDR3 in DNA: TGCGCCAGCAGATTAGACAGGGGGACCTACGAGCAGTACTTC.

This chain connects TRBV15 to TRBJ1-1, with D unclear. V was trimmed by 5 bases and J by 0 bases, leaving 13 bases between them. The CDR3 is made up of 15 amino acids. Germline-derived CDR1 and CDR2 are LNHNV and YYDKDF (reference sequence). CDR3: CATSGRNMLNTEAFF. The CDR3 DNA sequence: TGTGCCACCAGCGGGCGAAATATGCTGAACACTGAAGCTTTCTTT.

The chain has TRBV29-1 and TRBJ2-3; 9 bases are shared with TRBD2. Per the germline V gene, CDR1 is SQVTM and CDR2 is ANQGSEA. Trimming removed 5 bases from V and 2 bases from J; junction bases left unmatched: 17. The CDR3 length is 18 residues. DNA of the CDR3: TGCAGCGTTTCGAGGAGCCTAGCGGGGCCCTCACCCACAGATACGCAGTATTTT. Protein: CSVSRSLAGPSPTDTQYF.

The J gene is TRBJ2-1, the V gene TRBV5-1; D tentatively reads TRBD1 or TRBD2 (6 bases each). The CDR3 sequence is 16 residues long. Germline V gene sequence: CDR1 SGHRS, CDR2 YFSETQ. V shed 4 bases and J shed 0 bases, with 14 bases lying between them. The CDR3 nucleotides are TGCGCCAGCAGCGCTTCGGGGGCCAGCTCCTACAATGAGCAGTTCTTC. Translated, it gives CASSASGASSYNEQFF.

In DNA, the CDR3 is TGTGCCAGCTTGGGGCCTAACACCGGGGAGCTGTTTTTT. The encoded protein is CASLGPNTGELFF. The rearrangement joins TRBV6-1 to TRBJ2-2, with D possibly matching TRBD1 (5 bases). Germline CDR1 reads MNHNS; CDR2 reads SASEGT. The CDR3 is 13 amino acids. V gave up 8 bases and J gave up 2 bases, with 9 bases separating them.

The gene calls are TRBV2 and TRBJ2-7, with TRBD1 matching 9 bases. Germline values: CDR1 SNHLY, CDR2 FYNNEI. This CDR3 is 15 amino acids long. The trim removed 5 bases at V and 1 base at J, leaving 6 bases unmatched. CDR3 nucleotides: TGTGCCAGCAGTTCGCCGGGACAGGGATCCTACGAGCAGTACTTC. Encoded protein: CASSSPGQGSYEQYF.

The CDR3 bases are TGTGCCAGCAGCCCTCCCGGGACTAGCGGGAGCTATGAGCAGTTCTTC. The encoded protein is CASSPPGTSGSYEQFF. The J gene is TRBJ2-1, the V gene TRBV11-2; 14 positions match TRBD2. V shed 5 bases and J 8 bases; nucleotides not matched to a gene: 8. The CDR3 runs 16 residues. Germline V gene sequence: CDR1 SGHAT, CDR2 FQNNGV.

The CDR3 sequence is CASSPGLPPSALTDTQYF. The CDR3 DNA is TGTGCCAGCAGTCCGGGACTTCCGCCGTCCGCCCTCACAGATACGCAGTATTTT. This sequence joins TRBV28 and TRBJ2-3, with TRBD2 as a possible D gene (6 bases). The germline gives CDR1 MDHEN, CDR2 SYDVKM. The CDR3 is made up of 18 amino acids. V lost 5 bases and J 2 bases, leaving 23 bases between the germline ends. Based on the CDR3 plus reference TRBV28 and TRBJ2-3, the full variable domain is DVKVTQSSRYLVKRTGEKVFLECVQDMDHENMFWYRQDPGLGLRLIYFSYDVKMKEKGDIPEGYSVSREKKERFSLILESASTNQTSMYLCASSPGLPPSALTDTQYFGPGTRLTVL.

With regard to this clone: The same CDR3 is also encoded by other DNA sequences in this sample. CDR3 DNA: TGCGCCAGCAGCCCGCCGAACACTGAAGCTTTCTTT. Residues: CASSPPNTEAFF. This sequence joins TRBV5-1 and TRBJ1-1, with unresolved D. The CDR3 contains 12 residues. V dropped 4 bases and J dropped 1 base, with 5 bases sitting between them. Per the germline V gene, CDR1 is SGHRS and CDR2 is YFSETQ.

V usage is TRBV7-2 and J usage is TRBJ1-1; D is perhaps TRBD1 (6 bases). There are 19 residues in the CDR3. CDR1 is SGHTA and CDR2 is FQGNSA in the germline V gene. V was trimmed by 1 base and J by 1 base, leaving 22 bases between them. The CDR3 protein is CASSLGGLGQTGPNTEAFF. In nucleotides, the CDR3 is TGTGCCAGCAGCTTAGGAGGATTGGGCCAGACAGGCCCGAACACTGAAGCTTTCTTT.

The chain is built from TRBV7-9 and TRBJ2-3; D ambiguous. The CDR3 length is 13 residues. Trimming took off 5 bases at V and 7 bases at J, with 13 bases between the two ends. Germline V lookup: CDR1 SEHNR, CDR2 FQNEAQ (reference sequence). The CDR3: CASSGWWVNTQYF. In DNA, the CDR3 is TGTGCCAGCAGCGGATGGTGGGTTAATACGCAGTATTTT.

This sequence joins TRBV18 and TRBJ2-3; D is ambiguous. The V end lost 2 bases, the J end lost 0 bases, and 12 bases lay between the germline ends. The CDR3 extends over 16 amino acids. Germline-derived CDR1 and CDR2 are KGHSH and LQKENI. CDR3 DNA: TGTGCCAGCTCACCAAAAACACCCCTTAGCACAGATACGCAGTATTTT. It encodes CASSPKTPLSTDTQYF.

The chain is built from TRBV30 and TRBJ1-4, with TRBD1 identical over 7 bases. J was trimmed by 8 bases and V by 1 base; bases with no gene match: 1. Germline V CDR1 and CDR2: GTSNPN, SVGIG (reference sequence). The CDR3 consists of 12 residues. This CDR3 is CAWSATGEKLFF. DNA of the CDR3: TGTGCCTGGAGTGCGACAGGGGAAAAACTGTTTTTT. The whole variable domain, remainder taken from reference TRBV30 and TRBJ1-4, is SQTIHQWPATLVQPVGSPLSLECTVEGTSNPNLYWYRQAAGRGLQLLFYSVGIGQISSEVPQNLSASRPQDRQFILSSKKLLLSDSGFYLCAWSATGEKLFFGSGTQLSVL.

This sequence joins TRBV21-1 and TRBJ2-6; the table's TRBD1 call for D was not verified on the DNA. TRBV21-1 is a pseudogene segment. The CDR3 is 18 residues long. In DNA, the CDR3 is TGTGCCAGCAGCTACCAATCGACAGGGACCCCTGGGGCCAACGTCCTGACTTTC. Translation: CASSYQSTGTPGANVLTF.

The chain recombines TRBV6-1 with TRBJ2-5, with 7 bases matching TRBD1. V was clipped by 5 bases and J by 1 base; unmatched bases: 4. Germline V gene data show CDR1 as MNHNS and CDR2 as SASEGT. This CDR3 region has 14 residues. This CDR3 is CASSPRDSQETQYF. The CDR3 coding sequence is TGTGCCAGCAGTCCCCGGGACAGCCAAGAGACCCAGTACTTC.

This clone was seen only once. The chain has TRBV20-1 and TRBJ2-1; D not resolved. The length of the CDR3 is 11 residues. V was clipped by 3 bases and J by 8 bases, with 8 bases between them. The germline gives CDR1 DFQATT, CDR2 SNEGSKA (reference sequence). The CDR3 is CSASPAHEQFF. The CDR3 DNA sequence: TGCAGTGCTAGCCCGGCCCATGAGCAGTTCTTC.

The chain links TRBV5-4 to TRBJ1-1; 10 bases fit TRBD1. Germline assignment: CDR1 SGHNT and CDR2 YYREEE (reference sequence). CDR3 length: 17 residues. The ends lost 0 bases at V and 0 bases at J; junction bases unmatched: 5. In nucleotides, the CDR3 is TGTGCCAGCAGCTTGGGGGACAGGGGAGGCTTGAACACTGAAGCTTTCTTT. This sequence encodes CASSLGDRGGLNTEAFF.

The V and J genes are TRBV7-2 and TRBJ1-2; 7 nucleotides align to TRBD1. The CDR3 is 14 amino acids. From germline, CDR1 is SGHTA and CDR2 FQGNSA. V gave up 6 bases and J gave up 6 bases; unmatched junction bases: 10. The chain's CDR3 is CASSPVTTGDGYTF. CDR3 DNA: TGTGCCAGCAGTCCCGTAACAACAGGGGATGGCTACACCTTC.